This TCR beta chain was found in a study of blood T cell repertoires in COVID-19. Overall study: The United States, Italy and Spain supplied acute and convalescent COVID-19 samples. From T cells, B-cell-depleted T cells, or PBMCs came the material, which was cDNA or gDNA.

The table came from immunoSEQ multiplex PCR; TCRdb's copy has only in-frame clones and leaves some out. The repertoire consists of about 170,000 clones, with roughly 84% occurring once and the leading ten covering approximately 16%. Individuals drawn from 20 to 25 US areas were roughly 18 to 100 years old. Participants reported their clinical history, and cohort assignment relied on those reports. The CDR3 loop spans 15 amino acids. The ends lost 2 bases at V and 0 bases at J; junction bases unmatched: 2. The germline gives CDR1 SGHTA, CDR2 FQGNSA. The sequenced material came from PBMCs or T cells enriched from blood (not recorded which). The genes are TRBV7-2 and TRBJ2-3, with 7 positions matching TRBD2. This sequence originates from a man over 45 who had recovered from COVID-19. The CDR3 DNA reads TGTGCCAGCAGCTTACAGCGGGGAAGCACAGATACGCAGTATTTT. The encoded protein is CASSLQRGSTDTQYF.